This T cell receptor beta chain was obtained from a study of OX40 agonist ivuxolimab in advanced cancers. Study-level information: The treatment was a fully human IgG2 OX40 agonist, ivuxolimab.

The germline gives CDR1 MGHRA, CDR2 YSYEKL. V lost 1 base to trimming and J lost 4 bases, with 5 bases between them. The CDR3 covers 13 residues. Sequenced by immunoSEQ multiplex PCR; TCRdb stores in-frame clones only, minus some. This sample has 100,000 or so clones, with more than 90% found just once. Individuals having autoimmune disease history or systemic immunosuppression were not enrolled. Peripheral blood came from all dose cohorts at three timepoints. This sequence originates from an adult with an advanced solid tumor such as melanoma, head and neck, liver or kidney cancer. The material sequenced was CD4+ or CD8+ T cells sorted from blood, taken in a trial of the OX40 agonist ivuxolimab. This chain joins TRBV4-1 and TRBJ1-3; no clear D gene. CDR3 loop: CASSQGSGNTIYF. The CDR3, as DNA: TGCGCCAGCAGCCAAGGGTCCGGAAACACCATATATTTT.